The rows below give T cell receptor beta chains drawn from one sample of a study of CD4+ T cells in melanoma. Generated by immunoSEQ multiplex PCR, the TCRdb table keeps only in-frame clones and is missing some. The sample comprises 90,000 to 130,000 clones, 92% of which are singletons, and about 3.5% rests with the top ten. Sequenced: peripheral blood. Source of these receptors: a human donor with melanoma. Both conserved end residues are trimmed from each CDR3. The order of the fields is D gene, V gene, CDR3 protein. D genes are given only for firm matches.

d_call: TRBD1; v_call: TRBV5-1; cdr3_aa: ASTRTGEETQY
d_call: -; v_call: TRBV28; cdr3_aa: ASSQGWGTADTQY
d_call: -; v_call: TRBV4-2; cdr3_aa: ASSQDFMDVQY
d_call: -; v_call: TRBV19; cdr3_aa: ASSYGGAVY
d_call: TRBD2; v_call: TRBV9; cdr3_aa: ASSQSGGPLNADTQY
d_call: TRBD2; v_call: TRBV28; cdr3_aa: ASSLLGGGAQNIQY
d_call: -; v_call: TRBV6-1; cdr3_aa: ASRPSGGYGYT
d_call: TRBD2; v_call: TRBV7-2; cdr3_aa: ASSFLLAGNTDTQY
d_call: -; v_call: TRBV7-9; cdr3_aa: ASSLREYYNEQF
d_call: TRBD1; v_call: TRBV4-2; cdr3_aa: ASSQDPGQAYNEQF
d_call: TRBD2; v_call: TRBV7-9; cdr3_aa: ASSLVSAGGAGELF
d_call: -; v_call: TRBV4-3; cdr3_aa: ASSQDSSAPFTDTQY
d_call: -; v_call: TRBV28; cdr3_aa: ASYSEQY
d_call: -; v_call: TRBV7-2; cdr3_aa: ASSLGSQETQY
d_call: -; v_call: TRBV28; cdr3_aa: ASTLMGDTSYEQY
d_call: TRBD1; v_call: TRBV2; cdr3_aa: ASSAPQGALQPQH
d_call: TRBD2; v_call: TRBV7-9; cdr3_aa: ASSYGLAVIEETQY
d_call: TRBD1; v_call: TRBV5-1; cdr3_aa: ASSGWDRSTDTQY
d_call: -; v_call: TRBV7-3; cdr3_aa: ASSDQPSTDTQY
d_call: TRBD1; v_call: TRBV28; cdr3_aa: ASSLFRTGRNQPQH
d_call: TRBD2; v_call: TRBV7-3; cdr3_aa: ASSPATSRAHYNEQF
d_call: -; v_call: TRBV6-4; cdr3_aa: ASKLEQGETEAF
d_call: -; v_call: TRBV28; cdr3_aa: ASSFLTDSYEQY
d_call: -; v_call: TRBV21-1; cdr3_aa: ASSKSAGARNSPLH
d_call: TRBD1; v_call: TRBV27; cdr3_aa: ASSYRGAREAF
d_call: -; v_call: TRBV28; cdr3_aa: ASLDRPYGYT